This record looks at one T cell receptor beta chain sequence and its context. The sample is drawn from a study of T cell changes during pregnancy in multiple sclerosis. Data came from immunoSEQ multiplex PCR; TCRdb stores just in-frame clones and leaves some out. Of roughly 40,000 clones in the sample, more than 85% were seen once. Sequenced material: CD4+ T cells from peripheral blood mononuclear cells, taken after pregnancy. This sequence originates from a female donor in good health, enrolled as a control in a pregnancy study.

The chain's CDR3 is CASSNSRTSGGPNEQFF. The CDR3 DNA is TGTGCCAGCAGCAATTCTCGGACTAGCGGAGGCCCCAATGAGCAGTTCTTC. The chain joins TRBV21-1 to TRBJ2-1; TRBD2 was called by the table and not checked on the DNA. TRBV21-1 is given as a pseudogene. The CDR3 covers 17 residues.